These T cell receptor beta chains were read from a single sample in a study of metastatic and nonmetastatic thyroid tumors. TCRdb re-called the PCR reads via MiXCR. This sample yields about 16,000 clones, of which 28% are seen a single time; roughly a sixth belongs to the top ten. Sequencing was carried out using tumor tissue. All receptors derive from a female donor with papillary thyroid cancer or a benign thyroid nodule (not recorded which). Some clones in this sample may be carry-over from other donors' samples. Each CDR3 is given with its conserved first and last residue. D genes are given only for firm matches. The size of a clone is reported for some rows only, either as once, few or many, or as a class for expanded clones.

len | d_gene | abundance | j_gene | v_gene | CDR3nt | CDR3aa
15 | TRBD1 | many | TRBJ2-3 | TRBV2 | TGTGCCAGCAGTGAAGACAGGGGGCGCACAGATACGCAGTATTTT | CASSEDRGRTDTQYF
15 | TRBD1 | once | TRBJ2-1 | TRBV5-1 | TGCGCCAGCAGCCCCACAGGGGGCTCCTACAATGAGCAGTTCTTC | CASSPTGGSYNEQFF
14 | NA | medium-sized | TRBJ1-2 | TRBV2 | TGTGCCAGCAGTGAAGCGCCCAGGTACTATGGCTACACCTTC | CASSEAPRYYGYTF
17 | TRBD1 | many | TRBJ1-4 | TRBV20-1 | TGCAGTGCTAGTTTCCCCCTCCGACAGGGGAGGGATGAAAAACTGTTTTTT | CSASFPLRQGRDEKLFF
11 | NA | many | TRBJ2-2 | TRBV29-1 | TGCAGCGTTGAGTCTGCCGGGGAGCTGTTTTTT | CSVESAGELFF
13 | NA | medium-sized | TRBJ2-7 | TRBV7-2 | TGTGCCAGCAGCTTAAGTCAAGGGAACGAGCAGTACTTC | CASSLSQGNEQYF
12 | NA | NA | TRBJ2-1 | TRBV19 | TGTGCCAGTAGTAGGTGCTACAATGAGCAGTTCTTC | CASSRCYNEQFF
13 | NA | many | TRBJ2-5 | TRBV6-1 | TGTGCCAGCAGTGAGGGGAAGGCGGGGACCCAGTACTTC | CASSEGKAGTQYF
12 | NA | NA | TRBJ1-4 | TRBV6-1 | TGTGCCAGTGGACCGGATAATGAAAAACTGTTTTTT | CASGPDNEKLFF
16 | TRBD1 | few | TRBJ1-3 | TRBV6-1 | TGTGCCAGCACCCCCCGGGACAGCGGCTCTGGAAACACCATATATTTT | CASTPRDSGSGNTIYF
19 | NA | many | TRBJ1-5 | TRBV7-8 | TGTGCCAGCAGCTTAGTCCCCGCGGGCAGGTACGATTGTAACCAGCCCCAGCATTTT | CASSLVPAGRYDCNQPQHF
14 | NA | few | TRBJ2-7 | TRBV29-1 | TGCAGCGTCGAGGGGGTGTACCACTCCTACGAGCAGTACTTC | CSVEGVYHSYEQYF
16 | TRBD2 | many | TRBJ2-7 | TRBV19 | TGTGCCAGTAGTCCCCGGGGCGCGGGAGGTTCCTACGAGCAGTACTTC | CASSPRGAGGSYEQYF
15 | NA | NA | TRBJ2-7 | TRBV6-2/TRBV6-3 | TGTGCCAGCAGTTACTCTAAACAGAGCCGCTACGAGCAGTACTTC | CASSYSKQSRYEQYF
13 | NA | few | TRBJ1-1 | TRBV11-2 | TGTGCCAGCAGCCAGAGCCAGGGTGCTGAAGCTTTCTTT | CASSQSQGAEAFF
17 | NA | NA | TRBJ1-2 | TRBV5-1 | TGCGCCAGCAGCTTGGCCGGTCAGCGAGTTGGTTACTACGGCTACACCTTC | CASSLAGQRVGYYGYTF
14 | TRBD2 | NA | TRBJ2-2 | TRBV9 | TGTGCCAGCAGCTGGACTAGCGACACCGTGGAGCTGTTTTTT | CASSWTSDTVELFF
13 | NA | medium-sized | TRBJ1-6 | TRBV27 | TGTGCCAGCAGTTTCGGTTCAGACTCACCCCTCCACTTT | CASSFGSDSPLHF
15 | NA | many | TRBJ2-1 | TRBV20-1 | TGCAGTGTTGGGACTTACCGGGACTTGAACAATGAGCAGTTCTTC | CSVGTYRDLNNEQFF